The rows below give T cell receptor beta chains drawn from one sample of a study of CD8+ T cells in alopecia areata. Produced via immunoSEQ multiplex PCR; TCRdb's table is partial and in-frame only. The sample has 160,000 or so clones, 40% to 65% seen once. Here the sequenced sample was CD8+ T cells sorted from blood, taken at week 0. Every receptor here comes from a human donor with alopecia areata. Both conserved end residues are part of each CDR3.

J gene: TRBJ2-2; V gene: TRBV7-8; CDR3 protein: CASSIAPQAGELFF
J gene: TRBJ2-1; V gene: TRBV7-8; CDR3 protein: CASSPPRTSGGIFNNEQFF
J gene: TRBJ1-1; V gene: TRBV7-2; CDR3 protein: CASSLQPDREAEAFF
J gene: TRBJ2-7; V gene: TRBV2; CDR3 protein: CASSELELAGNDGEQYF
J gene: TRBJ2-3; V gene: TRBV4-3; CDR3 protein: CASSLGLVLDHTQYF
J gene: TRBJ2-7; V gene: TRBV30; CDR3 protein: CAWSQGSSYEQYF
J gene: TRBJ1-2; V gene: TRBV4-3; CDR3 protein: CASSQDGAATYGYTF
J gene: TRBJ2-5; V gene: TRBV25-1; CDR3 protein: CASSEWSDSRETQYF
J gene: TRBJ2-6; V gene: TRBV13; CDR3 protein: CASSSPYDRVVAGANVLTF
J gene: TRBJ1-2; V gene: TRBV4-1; CDR3 protein: CASSQDISRNYGYTF
J gene: TRBJ2-2; V gene: TRBV30; CDR3 protein: CAWSVAATGELFF
J gene: TRBJ2-5; V gene: TRBV27; CDR3 protein: CASSSIGQDQETQYF
J gene: TRBJ1-2; V gene: TRBV29-1; CDR3 protein: CSVPDDGYTF
J gene: TRBJ2-3; V gene: TRBV11-3; CDR3 protein: CASSLRGTDTQYF
J gene: TRBJ1-2; V gene: TRBV12-5; CDR3 protein: CASGFGPGKDGYTF
J gene: -; V gene: TRBV29-1; CDR3 protein: CSVGGSSYEQYF
J gene: TRBJ1-1; V gene: TRBV30; CDR3 protein: CAWSVTGTEAFF
J gene: TRBJ1-4; V gene: TRBV25-1; CDR3 protein: CASSEDSFGREKLFF
J gene: TRBJ2-5; V gene: TRBV5-5; CDR3 protein: CASSPHYQETQYF
J gene: TRBJ2-7; V gene: TRBV7-9; CDR3 protein: CASSPPGYEQYF
J gene: TRBJ1-6; V gene: TRBV6-1; CDR3 protein: CASSEWRSSYNSPLHF
J gene: TRBJ1-4; V gene: TRBV29-1; CDR3 protein: CSVADGYAEKLFF
J gene: TRBJ2-2; V gene: TRBV2; CDR3 protein: CATGQDPTGELFF
J gene: TRBJ2-7; V gene: TRBV5-1; CDR3 protein: CASSAGGLLEQYF
J gene: TRBJ2-3; V gene: TRBV29-1; CDR3 protein: CSVAALPTGEPTDTQYF
J gene: TRBJ2-7; V gene: TRBV9; CDR3 protein: CASSVGVGISYEQYF
J gene: TRBJ1-1; V gene: TRBV5-1; CDR3 protein: CASSLGTEAFF
J gene: TRBJ2-2; V gene: TRBV7-9; CDR3 protein: CASSPDGAGELFF
J gene: TRBJ1-1; V gene: TRBV4-3; CDR3 protein: CASSQDGLQGTEAFF
J gene: TRBJ2-1; V gene: TRBV7-2; CDR3 protein: CASRAGTGSNEQFF
J gene: TRBJ1-2; V gene: TRBV27; CDR3 protein: CASSGAGANYGYTF
J gene: TRBJ1-2; V gene: TRBV30; CDR3 protein: CAWDGRNDGYTF
J gene: TRBJ2-3; V gene: TRBV29-1; CDR3 protein: CSVEGDRGSTQYF
J gene: TRBJ2-6; V gene: TRBV29-1; CDR3 protein: CSVLAPGGANVLTF
J gene: TRBJ2-7; V gene: TRBV7-9; CDR3 protein: CASSSKTGLLHEQYF
J gene: TRBJ1-2; V gene: TRBV29-1; CDR3 protein: CSAAINYGYTF
J gene: TRBJ2-5; V gene: TRBV9; CDR3 protein: CASSVSNQRETQYF
J gene: TRBJ2-1; V gene: TRBV5-4; CDR3 protein: CASSPKGLAGGNEQFF
J gene: TRBJ1-5; V gene: TRBV2; CDR3 protein: CASKADGERVQPQHF
J gene: TRBJ2-7; V gene: TRBV9; CDR3 protein: CASSVDSGGREQYF